This passage covers 20 T cell receptor beta chains from one sample sequenced in a study of cytomegalovirus exposure and HLA in healthy donors. PCR employed 60 Vbeta and 13 Jbeta primers. Method: immunoSEQ multiplex PCR; TCRdb's copy keeps in-frame clones and lacks some. The sample holds 100,000 to 150,000 clones, roughly 88% seen once. Sequences were obtained from PBMCs. These receptors came from a man aged 50 to 60 in good health and CMV-seronegative.

This clone came up a few times. The chain couples TRBV30 to TRBJ1-1; 7 bases are shared with TRBD1. The J segment lost 0 bases and the V segment lost 7 bases, leaving 8 bases of the junction unmatched. Germline-derived CDR1 and CDR2 are GTSNPN and SVGIG (reference sequence). The CDR3 is 14 amino acids. DNA of the CDR3: TGTGCCTTATCTCCGACAGGGTTGAACACTGAAGCTTTCTTT. It is translated as CALSPTGLNTEAFF.

This clone has just one count. The rearrangement links TRBV18 to TRBJ1-5; D not certain. Germline CDR1 is KGHSH and CDR2 is LQKENI. This CDR3 comprises 14 residues. Trimming stripped 3 bases from V and 5 bases from J, with 11 bases between. The CDR3 protein is CASSPSGSDQPQHF. CDR3 coding DNA: TGTGCCAGCTCACCTTCGGGGTCCGATCAGCCCCAGCATTTT.

The chain is built from TRBV4-2 and TRBJ2-7, with 7 bases aligning to TRBD2. Germline values: CDR1 LGHNA, CDR2 YNFKEQ. This CDR3 has 16 amino acids. V lost 0 bases, J lost 0 bases, and 5 bases stayed unmatched. The CDR3 loop is CASSQDPGLLSYEQYF. DNA of the CDR3: TGTGCCAGCAGCCAAGATCCGGGACTACTCTCCTACGAGCAGTACTTC.

The V and J genes are TRBV30 and TRBJ1-4; D gene ambiguous. V was shortened by 5 bases and J by 6 bases, with 13 bases between the two germline ends. The germline V gene has CDR1 GTSNPN and CDR2 SVGIG (reference sequence). The CDR3 totals 13 residues. In nucleotides, the CDR3 is TGTGCCTGGGAAAAGTTCGGGTATGAAAAACTGTTTTTT. It translates to CAWEKFGYEKLFF.

This clone was recorded a few times. The rearrangement links TRBV5-6 to TRBJ2-5, with 9 bases aligning to TRBD1. The assigned J gene may be wrong: the sequence end matches TRBJ2-7 better. In germline, CDR1 is SGHDT, CDR2 YYEEEE. The CDR3 totals 12 residues. The CDR3 sequence is CASSLQGAEQYF. The CDR3 nucleotides are TGTGCCAGCAGCTTACAGGGGGCCGAGCAGTACTTC.

J is TRBJ1-4 and V is TRBV7-9; 11 nucleotides agree with TRBD1. Germline V lookup: CDR1 SEHNR, CDR2 FQNEAQ (reference sequence). The trim removed 5 bases at V and 4 bases at J, leaving 6 bases unmatched. The CDR3 has 16 residues. The CDR3 is CASSPGTGGSNEKLFF. Here the CDR3 DNA reads TGTGCCAGCAGCCCCGGGACAGGGGGGAGTAATGAAAAACTGTTTTTT.

In this sample, this clone turned up a few times. The rearrangement joins TRBV10-3 to TRBJ1-3; D might be TRBD1 (6 bases). CDR3 length: 14 amino acids. From germline, CDR1 is ENHRY and CDR2 SYGVKD. Trimming pared 4 bases from V and 2 bases from J, leaving 9 bases between. The CDR3 sequence: CAISGTDTGNTIYF. The CDR3 DNA follows: TGTGCCATCAGTGGGACAGATACTGGAAACACCATATATTTT.

This clone came up once. This chain uses TRBV6-5 with TRBJ2-5; 9 bases agree with TRBD2. J lost 4 bases, V lost 2 bases, and 5 bases had no gene match. This CDR3 comprises 15 residues. Germline CDR1 MNHEY, CDR2 SVGAGI. CDR3 amino acids: CASSYGRGGGETQYF. CDR3 DNA sequence: TGTGCCAGCAGTTACGGGCGGGGGGGCGGAGAGACCCAGTACTTC.

This sequence joins TRBV5-1 and TRBJ2-1; D might be TRBD1 (6 bases). Germline assignment: CDR1 SGHRS and CDR2 YFSETQ. The CDR3 has 14 amino acids. Trimming stripped 6 bases from V and 1 base from J, with 11 bases between. This CDR3 reads CASTPQGSYNEQFF. CDR3 sequence (DNA): TGCGCCAGCACACCCCAGGGGTCCTACAATGAGCAGTTCTTC. Full variable domain (missing parts from reference TRBV5-1 and TRBJ2-1): KAGVTQTPRYLIKTRGQQVTLSCSPISGHRSVSWYQQTPGQGLQFLFEYFSETQRNKGNFPGRFSGRQFSNSRSEMNVSTLELGDSALYLCASTPQGSYNEQFFGPGTRLTVL.

This rearrangement joins TRBV19 to TRBJ1-1; a possible D gene is TRBD1 (6 bases). The length of the CDR3 is 12 residues. The germline CDR1 and CDR2 sequences are LNHDA and SQIVND (reference sequence). V shed 4 bases and J shed 4 bases, with 7 bases lying between them. This CDR3 reads CASSKTGTEAFF. In DNA form, the CDR3 reads TGTGCCAGTAGTAAGACAGGCACTGAAGCTTTCTTT. The full variable domain, with the rest looked up from reference TRBV19 and TRBJ1-1, is DGGITQSPKYLFRKEGQNVTLSCEQNLNHDAMYWYRQDPGQGLRLIYYSQIVNDFQKGDIAEGYSVSREKKESFPLTVTSAQKNPTAFYLCASSKTGTEAFFGQGTRLTVV.

The chain is built from TRBV4-1 and TRBJ2-1; 10 nucleotides align to TRBD2. CDR1 is MGHRA, CDR2 YSYEKL, per germline. V dropped 2 bases and J dropped 8; count of bases not matched to a gene: 9. The CDR3 extends over 16 amino acids. In nucleotides, the CDR3 is TGCGCCAGCAGCCAATATATAAGCGGGGGGGCCCATGAGCAGTTCTTC. This sequence encodes CASSQYISGGAHEQFF.

This chain joins TRBV19 and TRBJ2-7, with D unclear. The CDR3 length is 15 residues. Germline V gives CDR1 LNHDA, CDR2 SQIVND (reference sequence). V was cut by 6 bases and J by 1 base, with 16 bases left in between. The CDR3 reads CASSPLGDASYEQYF. For the CDR3, the DNA is TGTGCCAGTAGCCCCCTCGGAGACGCTTCCTACGAGCAGTACTTC.

The chain links TRBV5-1 to TRBJ2-1, with TRBD2 as a possible D gene (5 bases). Germline V gene lookup returns CDR1 SGHRS and CDR2 YFSETQ. This CDR3 is 14 amino acids long. The ends were cut back, 0 bases at V and 9 bases at J, with 13 bases in the middle. The CDR3 region is CASSLAVGIGEQFF. CDR3 in DNA: TGCGCCAGCAGCTTGGCGGTCGGGATAGGTGAGCAGTTCTTC.

This chain links TRBV19 with TRBJ2-2, with TRBD2 matching over 11 bases. J lost 5 bases, V lost 5 bases, and 7 bases had no gene match. This CDR3 has 16 amino acids. Germline CDR1 reads LNHDA; CDR2 reads SQIVND (reference sequence). This CDR3 reads CASSFSGGAPTGELFF. CDR3 coding DNA: TGTGCCAGTAGTTTTAGCGGGGGGGCCCCGACCGGGGAGCTGTTTTTT.

The J gene is TRBJ2-7, the V gene TRBV20-1; D ambiguous. Germline CDR1 and CDR2: DFQATT and SNEGSKA (reference sequence). Trimming stripped 0 bases from V and 7 bases from J, with 7 bases between. The CDR3 sequence is 11 residues long. The chain's CDR3 is CSARERFEQYF. The CDR3 nucleotides read TGCAGTGCTAGAGAGAGGTTTGAGCAGTACTTC.

The chain links TRBV7-6 to TRBJ2-5; a possible D gene is TRBD2 (5 bases). V lost 3 bases to trimming and J lost 2 bases, with 13 bases between them. Germline V gives CDR1 SGHVS, CDR2 FNYEAQ. CDR3 size: 15 residues. In DNA form, the CDR3 reads TGTGCCAGCAGCTTTACCGGGAACAGACAAGAGACCCAGTACTTC. Its translation: CASSFTGNRQETQYF.

The rearrangement uses TRBV2 and TRBJ1-6; 7 bases map to TRBD1. This CDR3 contains 14 residues. With V trimmed by 2 bases and J by 7 bases, 2 bases remained unmatched. Germline CDR1 and CDR2: SNHLY and FYNNEI. The CDR3 reads CASSEQGENSPLHF. CDR3 coding DNA: TGTGCCAGCAGTGAACAGGGGGAGAATTCACCCCTCCACTTT.

J is TRBJ1-5 and V is TRBV9; D is perhaps TRBD1 (5 bases). The CDR3 runs to 14 residues. Germline V CDR1 and CDR2: SGDLS, YYNGEE. Trimming stripped 0 bases from V and 6 bases from J, with 10 bases between. CDR3: CASSVGTQGQPQHF. In nucleotides, the CDR3 is TGTGCCAGCAGCGTAGGGACGCAGGGTCAGCCCCAGCATTTT. Looking up the rest from reference TRBV9 and TRBJ1-5 gives the full variable domain: DSGVTQTPKHLITATGQRVTLRCSPRSGDLSVYWYQQSLDQGLQFLIQYYNGEERAKGNILERFSAQQFPDLHSELNLSSLELGDSALYFCASSVGTQGQPQHFGDGTRLSIL.

The CDR3 spells CASSPTGGALSLHF. Here the CDR3 DNA reads TGTGCCAGCAGTCCGACAGGTGGAGCGTTGTCCCTCCACTTT. The chain uses TRBV6-1 and TRBJ1-6; D is perhaps TRBD1 (6 bases). The CDR3 consists of 14 residues. Germline CDR1 is MNHNS and CDR2 is SASEGT. Trimming left V 5 bases short and J 14 bases short, with 19 bases between.

The chain couples TRBV5-6 to TRBJ2-3; the D gene is possibly TRBD2 (5 bases). This CDR3 contains 14 residues. Trimming removed 6 bases at V and 0 bases at J, with 11 bases between. The germline V gene has CDR1 SGHDT and CDR2 YYEEEE. CDR3 sequence: CASTPTGSTDTQYF. The CDR3 DNA sequence: TGTGCCAGCACTCCGACGGGAAGCACAGATACGCAGTATTTT.